The present TCR beta chain was sequenced within a study of T cell repertoires in cytomegalovirus infection. Study details: Signatures in public TCR beta sequences pointed to both CMV infection and matching HLA type. Notes on the study in general: Ex vivo responses were dominated by HLA-C-restricted CMV-specific TCR beta clonotypes. Accumulated public TCR beta family frequency recognized individuals carrying CMV together with the relevant HLA.

CDR3 length equals 15 residues. V lost 5 bases and J lost 4, with 17 bases in between. CDR1 and CDR2 from the germline V gene are SGHTA and FQGNSA. With respect to this clonotype: As yet, its antigen is unknown.

MiXCR, applied by TCRdb to the reads, yields one record per CDR3 protein. This table has 7,600 or so distinct CDR3 sequences, about half appearing once. The material sequenced was PBMCs, sequenced either directly or after in vitro stimulation (not recorded which). This chain joins TRBV7-2 and TRBJ1-2, with a weak D call TRBD1 (5 bases). The origin of this receptor is a human donor in good health (CMV status not recorded). Some clones in this sample may be carry-over from other donors' samples. CDR3 sequence: CASSGPGRTVYGYTF. The DNA of the CDR3 is TGTGCCAGCAGCGGACCGGGACGCACAGTCTATGGCTACACCTTC.